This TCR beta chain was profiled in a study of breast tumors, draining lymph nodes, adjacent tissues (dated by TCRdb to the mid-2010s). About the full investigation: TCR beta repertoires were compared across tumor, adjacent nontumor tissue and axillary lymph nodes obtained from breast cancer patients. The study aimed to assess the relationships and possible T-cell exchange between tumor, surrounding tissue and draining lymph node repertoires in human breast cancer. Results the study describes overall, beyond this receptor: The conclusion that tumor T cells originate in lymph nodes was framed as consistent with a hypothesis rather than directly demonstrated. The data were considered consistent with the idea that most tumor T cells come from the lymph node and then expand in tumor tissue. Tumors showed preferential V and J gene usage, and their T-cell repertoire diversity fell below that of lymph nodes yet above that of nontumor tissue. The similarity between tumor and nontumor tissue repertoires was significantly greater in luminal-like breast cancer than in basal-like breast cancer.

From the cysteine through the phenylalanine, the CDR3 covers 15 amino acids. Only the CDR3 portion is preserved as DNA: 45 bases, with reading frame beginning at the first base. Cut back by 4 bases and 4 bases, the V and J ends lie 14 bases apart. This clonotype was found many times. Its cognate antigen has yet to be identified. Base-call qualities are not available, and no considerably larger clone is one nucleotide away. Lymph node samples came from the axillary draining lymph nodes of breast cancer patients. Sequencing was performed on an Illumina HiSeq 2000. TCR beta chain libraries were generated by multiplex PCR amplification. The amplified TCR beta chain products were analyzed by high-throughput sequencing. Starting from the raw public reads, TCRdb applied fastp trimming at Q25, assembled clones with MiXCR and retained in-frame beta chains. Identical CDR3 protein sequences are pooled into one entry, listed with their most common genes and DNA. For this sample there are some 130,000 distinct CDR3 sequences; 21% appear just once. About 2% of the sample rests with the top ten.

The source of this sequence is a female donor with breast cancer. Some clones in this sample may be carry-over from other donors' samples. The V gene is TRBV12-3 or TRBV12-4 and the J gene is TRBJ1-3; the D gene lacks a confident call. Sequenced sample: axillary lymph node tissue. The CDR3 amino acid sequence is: CASSSDPFRGNTIYF. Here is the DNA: TGTGCCAGCAGTTCCGACCCATTCAGAGGAAACACCATATATTTT.